A single T cell receptor beta chain is shown here with its context. Its antigen target is currently unknown. No base quality information exists; no much larger clone differs at one position. The sample has other DNA sequences that encode this CDR3 too. TCR CDR3 regions were amplified from genomic DNA by multiplex PCR using the deep immunoSEQ assay. Extracted genomic DNA from each cell subset was distributed evenly across all wells of several immunoSEQ 96-well plates, and each plate was treated as a replicate. For sorted subsets, each replicate PCR was loaded with around 200 ng genomic DNA, equivalent to roughly 30,000 T cell genomes. The purified libraries were quantified using a Qubit 3.0 fluorometer, sized with a Bioanalyzer 2100, and then quantified again using the KAPA Library Quantification kit. Every immunoSEQ 96-well plate was sequenced on a dedicated single-read 150-cycle Illumina NextSeq 550 flow cell. The study's processing was this. The immunoSEQ output contained only junctional sequences without quality scores, so filtering could not match that applied to full-length reads. Sequences were annotated with PyIR, a Python wrapper for IgBLAST v1.9, and V/J genes and CDR3 were assigned using IMGT germline references. Any read was removed if the V/J assignment was weak (E-value above 1e-6), the CDR3 was missing, or the read contained stop codons, out-of-frame junctions, or ambiguous translated residues. V3J clonotypes were defined by identical inferred V gene, J gene, and CDR3 amino acid sequence. To compute the percentage overlap between repertoires, the number of shared unique clonotypes was divided by the size of the smaller repertoire. Richness of each repertoire was evaluated using RTK rarefaction, the Chao1 estimator, and Recon v2.1 estimates of unobserved clonotypes. OLGA was used to compute generation probabilities for all TCRbeta clonotypes that the gDNA method yielded from a few donors. Drawn from immuneACCESS, this table holds only the in-frame rearrangements with V and J called that TCRdb kept. Clones are partly lost; checked studies trace under half to an unresolved V gene and leave the rest unexplained. That table is the source of V, J and clone size, and D and trimming were worked out from the DNA. The sample data list approximately 240,000 clones, and under 80% of these were observed just once. Together, the top ten hold 11% of the sample.

The data derive from a study of shared clonotypes between healthy human individuals (dated by TCRdb to the early 2020s). For the wider study: Three men and two women, aged 18 to 49 years, made up the cohort. For each donor, three plates each were used for CD4 naive and CD4 memory, two plates were used for CD8 naive, and one plate was used for CD8 memory. To estimate repertoire size and how much clonotypes are shared between individuals, the study performed deep sequencing of blood TCR repertoires from roughly five healthy adults. To increase sequencing depth and limit assay-specific biases, different laboratories used diverse techniques to prepare libraries and sequence TCR repertoires. Each donor's leukapheresis produced roughly between roughly 0.94 and 9.5 billion PBMCs. The investigation overall reported the following: Higher generation probabilities were observed for clonotypes shared by all four sorted-subset donors than for non-shared clonotypes. Based on pairwise subsampling, the degree of clonotype sharing among donors was expected to be affected by sequencing depth. Sampling was restricted to blood, and TCR repertoires in tissue are likely to differ from TCR repertoires in blood. The small number of donors limited the genetic and exposure-history diversity represented. Incomplete sequencing was indicated by rarefaction of sorted-subset datasets, despite the large sequencing depth. Naive subsets generally had larger estimated clonotype richness than memory subsets did. Across four donors, approximately 5% of naive CD4, around 3.5% of naive CD8, 2.3% of memory CD4, and 0.4% to 0.45% of memory CD8 clonotypes were shared.

The donors were healthy, HIV-negative adults with no recently reported acute infections or vaccinations. All donors were Caucasian adults living in Nashville, Tennessee, USA. CD4+ T cells were enriched by magnetic negative selection, after which naive cells were positively selected on CD45RA and the negative fraction was taken as the memory subset. Blood was obtained by leukapheresis, after which PBMCs were separated by Ficoll-Histopaque density gradient centrifugation and cryopreserved in liquid nitrogen vapor phase. Analytical flow cytometry was used to check the purity and quantity of each magnetically sorted T cell population. Genomic DNA was isolated from every sorted fraction and measured by UV absorbance on a Nanodrop 2000c. This TCR came from a young man in good health. The material sequenced was memory CD4+ T cells sorted from blood. The cell subset or site label, read with the paper, signifies: CD45RA-negative fraction.

The sequence in DNA is TGTGCCAGCAGCTTAGAAATAAACACTGAAGCTTTCTTT. Its translation is CASSLEINTEAFF. The sequence links TRBV7-9 to TRBJ1-1; the D gene assignment is ambiguous. The germline ends are 5 bases apart after V is trimmed by 1 base and J by 2 bases. Spanning cysteine to phenylalanine, the CDR3 consists of 13 amino acids. Left in the record is the CDR3 DNA by itself, 39 bases read in frame from the first base. As encoded in the germline V gene (reference sequence), CDR1 is SEHNR while CDR2 is FQNEAQ.